These T cell receptor beta chains were read from a single sample in a study of T cell responses to AZD1222 COVID-19 vaccine. Clones were sequenced by immunoSEQ multiplex PCR, and TCRdb holds only the in-frame ones, with some missing. Of 100,000 to 150,000 clones listed, 85% to 90% are singletons. The input for sequencing was peripheral blood, taken on day 0 of AZD1222 vaccination. The receptors originated from an adult in good health. Both conserved end residues are part of each CDR3. Each record gives: CDR3 length, J gene, V gene, D gene, clone size, CDR3 protein, CDR3 DNA. D genes are given only for firm matches. The size entry is marked missing in some rows and otherwise reads once, few, many or a size class.

11 TRBJ1-2 TRBV20-1 TRBD1 NA CSHQGADGYTF TGCAGTCACCAGGGGGCAGATGGCTACACCTTC
15 TRBJ2-1 TRBV7-8 TRBD2 NA CASSVSGRAYNEQFF TGTGCCAGCAGCGTTAGCGGGAGGGCCTACAATGAGCAGTTCTTC
15 TRBJ1-4 TRBV7-2 NA NA CASSFRSSYEGKLFF TGTGCCAGCAGCTTCCGGAGTTCCTATGAAGGAAAACTGTTTTTT
16 TRBJ2-5 TRBV7-8 NA NA CASSLGSIGDRETQYF TGTGCCAGCAGCTTAGGTTCTATAGGGGATCGAGAGACCCAGTACTTC
15 TRBJ2-1 TRBV14 NA NA CASSEDATFYFEQFF TGTGCCAGCAGCGAAGACGCAACGTTTTATTTTGAGCAGTTCTTC
13 TRBJ1-1 TRBV7-3 NA NA CASSLYGLSEAFF TGTGCCAGCAGCCTCTACGGGCTGTCGGAAGCTTTCTTT
15 TRBJ2-7 TRBV9 TRBD2 once CASSVGAGDSYEQYF TGTGCCAGCAGCGTAGGGGCGGGGGACTCCTACGAGCAGTACTTC
15 TRBJ2-6 TRBV29-1 TRBD1 NA CSVGDSYSGANVLTF TGCAGCGTGGGGGACAGCTACTCTGGGGCCAACGTCCTGACTTTC
12 TRBJ2-7 TRBV12-3/TRBV12-4 NA NA CASSFLVWEQYF TGTGCCAGCAGTTTTTTAGTCTGGGAGCAGTACTTC
17 TRBJ2-3 TRBV27 TRBD2 NA CASSRRLLAGVTDTQYF TGTGCCAGCAGCCGCCGACTTCTAGCGGGGGTCACAGATACGCAGTATTTT
16 TRBJ2-7 TRBV5-1 TRBD1 NA CASSLGIDRVSYEQYF TGCGCCAGCAGCTTGGGCATTGACAGGGTGTCCTACGAGCAGTACTTC
15 TRBJ2-3 TRBV19 TRBD2 NA CASSSRLAATDTQYF TGTGCCAGTAGTAGCCGCCTAGCGGCCACAGATACGCAGTATTTT
12 TRBJ2-7 TRBV6-5 NA NA CASSPGPSGQYF TGTGCCAGCAGCCCGGGACCCTCAGGCCAGTACTTC
13 TRBJ1-1 TRBV19 NA NA CASSGSMNTEAFF TGTGCCAGTAGTGGGTCGATGAACACTGAAGCTTTCTTT
17 TRBJ2-1 TRBV5-6 TRBD2 NA CASSSGTSGGIYNEQFF TGTGCCAGCAGCTCCGGGACTAGCGGGGGGATATACAATGAGCAGTTCTTC
15 TRBJ1-5 TRBV5-1 NA once CASSLEGLSNQPQHF TGCGCCAGCAGCTTGGAGGGGCTAAGCAATCAGCCCCAGCATTTT
17 TRBJ2-2 TRBV7-9 NA NA CASSLELLRWDSGELFF TGTGCCAGCAGCTTAGAGCTTCTGCGTTGGGATTCCGGGGAGCTGTTTTTT
16 TRBJ2-1 TRBV9 NA NA CASSVGVSSSYNEQFF TGTGCCAGCAGCGTAGGAGTTAGCAGCTCCTACAATGAGCAGTTCTTC
18 TRBJ1-3 TRBV18 TRBD1 NA CASSRSAGQGTAGNTIYF TGTGCCAGCTCACGGTCGGCGGGACAGGGGACCGCTGGAAACACCATATATTTT
15 TRBJ1-3 TRBV5-3 NA once CARSLGGRAGNTIYF TGTGCCAGAAGCTTGGGGGGCCGAGCTGGAAACACCATATATTTT
16 TRBJ2-4 TRBV30 NA NA CAWSALQQVAKNIQYF TGTGCCTGGAGTGCACTACAACAGGTAGCCAAAAACATTCAGTACTTC
15 TRBJ1-4 TRBV29-1 NA NA CSVKETGATNEKLFF TGCAGCGTTAAGGAAACGGGCGCAACTAATGAAAAACTGTTTTTT
15 TRBJ2-7 TRBV19 NA NA CASSTSGAERYEQYF TGTGCCAGTAGTACCTCAGGGGCGGAACGCTACGAGCAGTACTTC
14 TRBJ2-1 TRBV6-5 TRBD2 NA CASSYTSGYNEQFF TGTGCCAGCAGTTATACTAGCGGATACAATGAGCAGTTCTTC
14 TRBJ1-2 TRBV10-2 NA NA CASSEVRASYGYTF TGCGCCAGCAGTGAGGTGAGGGCTTCCTATGGCTACACCTTC
17 TRBJ1-3 TRBV5-6 NA NA CASSLGRAGRSGNTIYF TGTGCCAGCAGCTTAGGGCGGGCAGGCCGCTCTGGAAACACCATATATTTT
16 TRBJ2-3 TRBV5-8 NA NA CASSSLTGPGTDTQYF TGTGCCAGCAGCTCTCTCACAGGTCCTGGGACAGATACGCAGTATTTT
15 TRBJ2-1 TRBV4-1 NA few CASSHGGPPTNEQFF TGCGCCAGCAGCCACGGGGGGCCCCCTACCAATGAGCAGTTCTTC
18 TRBJ2-5 TRBV6-6 TRBD2 NA CASSPWTSGGALKETQYF TGTGCCAGCAGTCCTTGGACTAGCGGGGGGGCGTTGAAAGAGACCCAGTACTTC
13 TRBJ2-1 TRBV7-8 NA few CASSFSRISEQFF TGTGCCAGCAGCTTTAGCCGGATATCTGAGCAGTTCTTC
13 TRBJ1-5 TRBV28 NA NA CASSLQGYQPQHF TGTGCCAGCAGTCTCCAGGGTTATCAGCCCCAGCATTTT
14 TRBJ2-2 TRBV5-1 NA once CASRKEVNTGELFF TGCGCCAGCAGGAAAGAAGTAAACACCGGGGAGCTGTTTTTT
11 TRBJ2-3 TRBV30 NA NA CAWSATDTQYF TGTGCCTGGAGTGCCACAGATACGCAGTATTTT
13 TRBJ1-2 TRBV5-4 NA once CASSLDPDYGYTF TGTGCCAGCAGCTTGGATCCAGACTATGGCTACACCTTC
12 TRBJ1-5 TRBV9 NA NA CASTQGNQPQHF TGTGCCAGCACGCAAGGCAATCAGCCCCAGCATTTT
14 TRBJ1-6 TRBV27 NA NA CASSFWGGNSPLHF TGTGCCAGCAGTTTCTGGGGGGGGAATTCACCCCTCCACTTT
11 TRBJ2-1 TRBV29-1 NA once CSVVDWNEQFF TGCAGCGTGGTAGACTGGAATGAGCAGTTCTTC
16 TRBJ1-2 TRBV7-2 NA NA CASSVGYSTPNYGYTF TGTGCCAGCAGCGTTGGGTACTCGACTCCTAACTATGGCTACACCTTC
13 TRBJ1-1 TRBV11-2 NA NA CASSLRGETEAFF TGTGCCAGCAGCTTAAGAGGAGAGACTGAAGCTTTCTTT
13 TRBJ2-5 TRBV10-3 NA NA CAISESAGETQYF TGTGCCATCAGTGAGTCAGCAGGGGAGACCCAGTACTTC
13 TRBJ2-1 TRBV9 NA NA CASSVGGSGQQFF TGTGCCAGCAGCGTAGGAGGGAGCGGACAGCAGTTCTTC
16 TRBJ2-3 TRBV5-4 TRBD2 NA CASSTGLAGEWNTQYF TGTGCCAGCAGCACGGGACTAGCGGGAGAATGGAATACGCAGTATTTT
18 TRBJ1-1 TRBV7-2 TRBD1 NA CASSLEGGGQGSYTEAFF TGTGCCAGCAGCTTAGAAGGTGGGGGACAGGGGTCTTACACTGAAGCTTTCTTT
14 TRBJ1-1 TRBV18 TRBD1 once CASSPLGQGAEAFF TGTGCCAGCTCACCTCTCGGGCAGGGGGCTGAAGCTTTCTTT
13 TRBJ1-4 TRBV12-3/TRBV12-4 TRBD1 NA CASSSDRVEKLFF TGTGCCAGCAGTTCCGACAGGGTTGAAAAACTGTTTTTT
15 TRBJ1-1 TRBV19 NA NA CASSIGGLIGTEAFF TGTGCCAGTAGTATTGGGGGGTTAATCGGCACTGAAGCTTTCTTT
15 TRBJ2-6 TRBV7-9 NA NA CASSLDHSGANVLTF TGTGCCAGCAGCTTAGATCATTCTGGGGCCAACGTCCTGACTTTC
14 TRBJ2-2 TRBV9 NA once CASSARQNTGELFF TGTGCCAGCAGCGCCCGACAGAACACCGGGGAGCTGTTTTTT
13 TRBJ1-1 TRBV19 NA NA CASSMWRNTEAFF TGTGCCAGTAGTATGTGGAGAAACACTGAAGCTTTCTTT
15 TRBJ2-7 TRBV7-9 TRBD1 NA CASSLAAPQGNEQYF TGTGCCAGCAGCTTAGCGGCCCCACAGGGGAACGAGCAGTACTTC
15 TRBJ2-1 TRBV4-3 NA few CASSQDPGRYNEQFF TGCGCCAGCAGCCAAGATCCGGGGAGGTACAATGAGCAGTTCTTC
15 TRBJ2-3 TRBV5-5 NA once CASSLSDPNTDTQYF TGTGCCAGCAGCTTGTCAGACCCTAACACAGATACGCAGTATTTT
14 TRBJ2-2 TRBV10-3 TRBD1 NA CATTGTGVTGELFF TGTGCCACAACCGGGACAGGGGTCACCGGGGAGCTGTTTTTT
16 TRBJ1-4 TRBV7-9 NA NA CASSLNNGPGDEKLFF TGTGCCAGCAGCTTAAACAATGGGCCGGGGGATGAAAAACTGTTTTTT
12 TRBJ1-2 TRBV4-1 NA NA CATETENYGYTF TGCGCCACCGAGACCGAGAACTATGGCTACACCTTC